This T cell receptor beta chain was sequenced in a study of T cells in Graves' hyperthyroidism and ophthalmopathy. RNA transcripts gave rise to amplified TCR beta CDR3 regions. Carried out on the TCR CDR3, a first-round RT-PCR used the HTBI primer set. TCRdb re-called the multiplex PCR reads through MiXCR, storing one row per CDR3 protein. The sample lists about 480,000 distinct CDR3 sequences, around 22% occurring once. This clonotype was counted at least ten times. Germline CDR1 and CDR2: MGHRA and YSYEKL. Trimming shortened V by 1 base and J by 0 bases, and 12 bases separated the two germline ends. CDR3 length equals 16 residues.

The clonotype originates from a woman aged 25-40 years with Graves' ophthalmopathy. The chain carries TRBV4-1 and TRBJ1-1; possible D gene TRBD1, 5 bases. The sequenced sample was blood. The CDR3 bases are TGCGCCAGCAGCCAAGGGCAGGGCTACATGAACACTGAAGCTTTCTTT. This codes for CASSQGQGYMNTEAFF.